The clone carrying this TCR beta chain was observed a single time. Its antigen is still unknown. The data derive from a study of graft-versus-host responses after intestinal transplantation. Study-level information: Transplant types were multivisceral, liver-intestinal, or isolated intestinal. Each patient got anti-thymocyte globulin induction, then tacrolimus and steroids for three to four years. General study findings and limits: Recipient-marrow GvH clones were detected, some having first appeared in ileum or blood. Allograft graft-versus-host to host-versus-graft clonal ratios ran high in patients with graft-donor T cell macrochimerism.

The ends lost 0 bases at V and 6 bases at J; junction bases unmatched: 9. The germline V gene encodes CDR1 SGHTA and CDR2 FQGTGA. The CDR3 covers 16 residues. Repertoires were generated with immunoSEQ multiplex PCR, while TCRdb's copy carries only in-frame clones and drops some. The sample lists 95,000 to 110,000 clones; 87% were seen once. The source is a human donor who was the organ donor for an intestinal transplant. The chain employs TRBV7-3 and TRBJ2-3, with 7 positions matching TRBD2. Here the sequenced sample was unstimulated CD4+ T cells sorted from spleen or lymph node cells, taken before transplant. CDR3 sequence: CASSLTGEGQYDTQYF. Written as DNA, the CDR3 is TGTGCCAGCAGCTTAACGGGGGAGGGCCAATATGATACGCAGTATTTT.